These T cell receptor beta chains were read from a single sample in a study of CD8 T cells in ankylosing spondylitis. TCRdb used MiXCR to reprocess the 5' RACE reads, holding one entry per CDR3 protein. The data contain approximately 400,000 distinct CDR3 sequences, approximately 17% of them seen just once; the ten biggest clones take up about 0.94%. Input material: blood, either unsorted or a sorted T cell fraction (not recorded which). The receptors were gathered from a male donor with ankylosing spondylitis. The conserved cysteine and the conserved F or W are not part of the CDR3 here.

len | v_gene | CDR3aa
14 | TRBV5-1 | ASSNADRSMNTEAF
16 | TRBV11-2 | ASSLEGWLRQPYNEQF
11 | TRBV20-1 | SAIRDTNQPQH
12 | TRBV7-2 | ASSLGLAGDTQY
14 | TRBV19 | ASSPIAEGRNNEQF
12 | TRBV12-3/TRBV12-4 | ASSRGHSNTEAF
13 | TRBV5-1 | ASSLAKSVTSPLH
12 | TRBV27 | ASSFGGYTDTQY
13 | TRBV12-3/TRBV12-4 | ASSLGDLGTGELF
16 | TRBV5-1 | ASSLGLTRGGGGNEQF
14 | TRBV20-1 | SATGGGAGSNQPQH
15 | TRBV3-1 | ASSQDRTSGSTDTQY
11 | TRBV2 | ASSEGWRTGPY
11 | TRBV30 | AWSVGGNTEAF
14 | TRBV5-1 | ASSPPQGSGTDTQY
12 | TRBV7-2 | ASSLGRLGNEQF
11 | TRBV6-2/TRBV6-3 | ASTQSGANVLT
14 | TRBV28 | ASSPQLAGNTDTQY
13 | TRBV7-2 | ASSLSGTNNYGYT
12 | TRBV9 | ASSVGGIGAEAF
13 | TRBV10-3 | AISTGTSGGDEQF
12 | TRBV20-1 | SAPPGQANEKLF
16 | TRBV20-1 | SARGGTGPRTSLETQY
14 | TRBV20-1 | CAREGPDRSTGELF
16 | TRBV18 | ASSPRLIRSDLQETQY
10 | TRBV2 | ASKQIQETQY
14 | TRBV20-1 | CARVGAGSSYNEQF
13 | TRBV6-1 | ASTSGGANTGELF
15 | TRBV27 | ASSVTPQGRTLYEQY
10 | TRBV6-2/TRBV6-3 | ASNIQGGGYT
15 | TRBV4-2 | ASSQDALGRGAYEQY
17 | TRBV6-5 | ASSYSTGHGDSGANVLT
11 | TRBV5-6 | ASGRLTNSPLH
15 | TRBV20-1 | SAPGTGVAPLADTQY
14 | TRBV7-9 | ASSLRASQRVDTQY
12 | TRBV15 | ATSSYRENTEAF
15 | TRBV7-2 | ASSLKSGGVATDTQY
13 | TRBV5-1 | ASSATSWGAGELF
13 | TRBV4-1 | ASSPLGRGTGELF
17 | TRBV9 | ASRGNPKLAGTNTGELF
12 | TRBV12-3/TRBV12-4 | ASSLGDRGYGYT
14 | TRBV5-1 | ASSLEWGRGMETQY
15 | TRBV2 | ASSEPTSGRNTGELF
12 | TRBV20-1 | SARTATSNQPQH
16 | TRBV4-2 | ASSPRAWTGKVDYGYT
14 | TRBV5-1 | ASSSTTRQRANEQF